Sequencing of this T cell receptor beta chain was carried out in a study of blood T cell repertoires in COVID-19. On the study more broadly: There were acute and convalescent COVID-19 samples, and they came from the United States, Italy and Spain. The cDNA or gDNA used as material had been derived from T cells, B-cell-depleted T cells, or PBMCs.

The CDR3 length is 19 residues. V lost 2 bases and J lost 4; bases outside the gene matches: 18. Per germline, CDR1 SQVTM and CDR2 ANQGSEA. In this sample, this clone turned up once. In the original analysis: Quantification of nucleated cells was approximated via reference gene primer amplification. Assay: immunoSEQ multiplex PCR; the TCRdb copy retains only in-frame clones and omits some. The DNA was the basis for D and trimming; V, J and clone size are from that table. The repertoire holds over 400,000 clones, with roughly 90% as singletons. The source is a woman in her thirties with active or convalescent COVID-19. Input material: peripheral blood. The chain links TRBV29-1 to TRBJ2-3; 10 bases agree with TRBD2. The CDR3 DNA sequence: TGCAGCGTTGAATCTGTGATGGCTAGCGGGGGCTTCACGGCAGATACGCAGTATTTT. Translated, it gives CSVESVMASGGFTADTQYF.